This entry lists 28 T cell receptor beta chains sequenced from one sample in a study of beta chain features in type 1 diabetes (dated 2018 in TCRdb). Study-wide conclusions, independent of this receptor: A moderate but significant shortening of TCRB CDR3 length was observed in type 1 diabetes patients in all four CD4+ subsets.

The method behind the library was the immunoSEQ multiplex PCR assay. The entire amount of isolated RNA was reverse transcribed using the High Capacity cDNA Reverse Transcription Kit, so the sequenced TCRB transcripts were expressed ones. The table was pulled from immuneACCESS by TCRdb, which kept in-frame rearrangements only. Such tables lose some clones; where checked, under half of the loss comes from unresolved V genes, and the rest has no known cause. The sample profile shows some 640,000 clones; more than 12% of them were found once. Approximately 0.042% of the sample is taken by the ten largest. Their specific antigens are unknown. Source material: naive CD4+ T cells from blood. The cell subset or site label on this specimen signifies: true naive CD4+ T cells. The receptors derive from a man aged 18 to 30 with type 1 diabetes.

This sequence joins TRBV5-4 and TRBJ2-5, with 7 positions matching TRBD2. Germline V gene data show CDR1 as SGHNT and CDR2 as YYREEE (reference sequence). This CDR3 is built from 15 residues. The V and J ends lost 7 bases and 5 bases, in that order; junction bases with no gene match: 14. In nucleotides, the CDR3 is TGTGCCAGCCAAGCCACAAGCGGGGTGTCGGAGACCCAGTACTTC. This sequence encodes CASQATSGVSETQYF.

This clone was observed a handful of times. CDR3 DNA sequence: TGTGCCTGGAGTTTAACGACAGGGGGCGCGGGGCAGCCCCAGCATTTT. Translated: CAWSLTTGGAGQPQHF. The V gene is TRBV30, the J gene TRBJ1-5; 10 bases are shared with TRBD1. Looked up from germline, CDR1 is GTSNPN and CDR2 is SVGIG (reference sequence). The CDR3 loop spans 16 amino acids. The junction had 11 bases not matched to a gene; V was cut back by 2 bases and J by 7 bases.

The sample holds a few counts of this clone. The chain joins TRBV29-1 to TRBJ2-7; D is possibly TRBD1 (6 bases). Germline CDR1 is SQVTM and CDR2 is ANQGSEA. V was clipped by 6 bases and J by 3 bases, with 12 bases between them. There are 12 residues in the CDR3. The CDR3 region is CSVKDRFYEQYF. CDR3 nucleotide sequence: TGCAGCGTAAAGGACAGATTCTACGAGCAGTACTTC.

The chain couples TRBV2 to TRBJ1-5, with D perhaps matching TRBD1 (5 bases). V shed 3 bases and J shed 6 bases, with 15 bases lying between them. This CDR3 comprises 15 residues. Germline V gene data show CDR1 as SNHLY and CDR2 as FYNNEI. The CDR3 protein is CASSDRAGRGQPQHF. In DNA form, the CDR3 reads TGTGCCAGCAGTGATAGGGCAGGGCGGGGTCAGCCCCAGCATTTT.

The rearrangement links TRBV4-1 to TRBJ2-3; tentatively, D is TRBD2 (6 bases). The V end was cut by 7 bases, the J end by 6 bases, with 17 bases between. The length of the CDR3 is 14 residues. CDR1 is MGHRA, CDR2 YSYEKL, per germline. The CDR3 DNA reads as TGCGCCAGCAAGCTGAGCGGGCCTGGGGATACGCAGTATTTT. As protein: CASKLSGPGDTQYF.

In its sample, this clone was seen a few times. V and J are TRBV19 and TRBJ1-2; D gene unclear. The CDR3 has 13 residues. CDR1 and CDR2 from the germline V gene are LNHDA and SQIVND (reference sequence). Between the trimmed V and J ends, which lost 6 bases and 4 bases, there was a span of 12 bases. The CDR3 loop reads CASRKTLAYGYTF. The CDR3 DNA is TGTGCCAGTAGGAAAACCCTCGCCTATGGCTACACCTTC.

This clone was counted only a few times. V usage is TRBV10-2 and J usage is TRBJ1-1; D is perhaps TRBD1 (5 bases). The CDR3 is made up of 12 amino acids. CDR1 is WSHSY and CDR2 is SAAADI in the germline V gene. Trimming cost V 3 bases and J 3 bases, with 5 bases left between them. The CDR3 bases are TGCGCCAGCAGTGACAGGGACACTGAAGCTTTCTTT. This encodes CASSDRDTEAFF.

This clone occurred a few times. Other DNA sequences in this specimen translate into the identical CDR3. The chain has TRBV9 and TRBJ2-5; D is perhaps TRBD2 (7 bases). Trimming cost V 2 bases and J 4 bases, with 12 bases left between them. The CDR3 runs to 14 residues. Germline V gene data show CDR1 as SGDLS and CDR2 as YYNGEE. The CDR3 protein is CASSVSGGRETQYF. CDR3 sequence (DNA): TGTGCCAGCAGCGTCTCGGGGGGCCGAGAGACCCAGTACTTC.

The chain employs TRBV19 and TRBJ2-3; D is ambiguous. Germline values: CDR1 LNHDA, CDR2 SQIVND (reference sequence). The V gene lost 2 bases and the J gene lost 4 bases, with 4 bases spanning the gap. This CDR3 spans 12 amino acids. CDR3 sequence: CASSIRSDTQYF. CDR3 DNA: TGTGCCAGTAGTATAAGGTCAGATACGCAGTATTTT. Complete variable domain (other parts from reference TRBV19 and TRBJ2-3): DGGITQSPKYLFRKEGQNVTLSCEQNLNHDAMYWYRQDPGQGLRLIYYSQIVNDFQKGDIAEGYSVSREKKESFPLTVTSAQKNPTAFYLCASSIRSDTQYFGPGTRLTVL.

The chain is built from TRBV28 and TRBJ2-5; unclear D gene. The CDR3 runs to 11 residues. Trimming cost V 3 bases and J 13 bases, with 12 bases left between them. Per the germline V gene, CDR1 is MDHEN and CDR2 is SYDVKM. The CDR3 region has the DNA TGTGCCAGCAGTTTCTCAGGATTCGGGTACTTC. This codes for CASSFSGFGYF.

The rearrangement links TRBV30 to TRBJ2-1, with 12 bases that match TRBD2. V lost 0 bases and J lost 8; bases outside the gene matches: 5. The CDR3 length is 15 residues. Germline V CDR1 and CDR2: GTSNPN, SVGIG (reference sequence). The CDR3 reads CAWSVPSGGAHEQFF. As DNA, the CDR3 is TGTGCCTGGAGTGTACCTAGCGGGGGGGCCCATGAGCAGTTCTTC.

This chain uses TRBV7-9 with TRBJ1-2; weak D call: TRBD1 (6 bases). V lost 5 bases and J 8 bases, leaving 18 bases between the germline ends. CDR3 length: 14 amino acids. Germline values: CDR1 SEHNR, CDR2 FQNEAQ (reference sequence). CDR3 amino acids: CASSRDRTGGGYTF. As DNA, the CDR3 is TGTGCCAGCAGCCGAGACAGGACGGGAGGCGGCTACACCTTC.

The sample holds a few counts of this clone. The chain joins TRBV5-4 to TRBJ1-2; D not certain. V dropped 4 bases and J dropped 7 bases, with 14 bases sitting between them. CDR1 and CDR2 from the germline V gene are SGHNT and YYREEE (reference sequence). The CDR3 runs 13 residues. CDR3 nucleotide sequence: TGTGCCAGCAGCCTAATTGGTGGTACTGGCTACACCTTC. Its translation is CASSLIGGTGYTF.

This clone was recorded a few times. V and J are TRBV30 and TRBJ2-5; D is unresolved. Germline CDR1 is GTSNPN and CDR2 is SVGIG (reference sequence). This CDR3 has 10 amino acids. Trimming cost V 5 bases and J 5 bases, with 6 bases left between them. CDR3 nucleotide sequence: TGTGCCTGGTCCATGGAGACCCAGTACTTC. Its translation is CAWSMETQYF.

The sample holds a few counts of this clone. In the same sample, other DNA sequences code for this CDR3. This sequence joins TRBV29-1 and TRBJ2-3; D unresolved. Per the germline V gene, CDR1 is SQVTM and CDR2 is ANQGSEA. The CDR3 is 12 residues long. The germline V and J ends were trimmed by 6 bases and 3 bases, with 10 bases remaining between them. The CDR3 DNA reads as TGCAGCGTCGACCAAGGGACAGATACGCAGTATTTT. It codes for CSVDQGTDTQYF.

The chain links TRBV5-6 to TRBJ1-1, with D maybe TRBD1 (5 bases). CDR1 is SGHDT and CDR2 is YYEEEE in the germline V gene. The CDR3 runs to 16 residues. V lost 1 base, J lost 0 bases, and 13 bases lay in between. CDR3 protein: CASSLRQGNVNTEAFF. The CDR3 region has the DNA TGTGCCAGCAGCTTGCGGCAGGGCAACGTGAACACTGAAGCTTTCTTT.

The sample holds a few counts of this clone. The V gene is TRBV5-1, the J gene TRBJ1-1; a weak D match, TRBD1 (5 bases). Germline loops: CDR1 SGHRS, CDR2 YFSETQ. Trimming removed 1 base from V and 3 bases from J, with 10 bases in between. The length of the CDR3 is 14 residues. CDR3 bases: TGCGCCAGCAGCTTGTGGGAAGGGGACACTGAAGCTTTCTTT. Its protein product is CASSLWEGDTEAFF.

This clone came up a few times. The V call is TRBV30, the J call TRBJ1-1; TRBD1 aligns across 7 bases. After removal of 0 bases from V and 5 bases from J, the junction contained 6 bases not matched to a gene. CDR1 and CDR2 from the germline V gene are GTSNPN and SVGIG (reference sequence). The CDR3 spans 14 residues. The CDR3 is CAWSVQGTKTEAFF. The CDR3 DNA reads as TGTGCCTGGAGTGTACAGGGGACGAAGACTGAAGCTTTCTTT.

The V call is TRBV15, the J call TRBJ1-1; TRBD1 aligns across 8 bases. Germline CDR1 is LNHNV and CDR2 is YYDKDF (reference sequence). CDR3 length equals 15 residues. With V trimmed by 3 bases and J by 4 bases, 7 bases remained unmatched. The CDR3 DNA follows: TGTGCCACCAGCAGCCTACAGGGGGTAGGCACTGAAGCTTTCTTT. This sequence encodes CATSSLQGVGTEAFF.

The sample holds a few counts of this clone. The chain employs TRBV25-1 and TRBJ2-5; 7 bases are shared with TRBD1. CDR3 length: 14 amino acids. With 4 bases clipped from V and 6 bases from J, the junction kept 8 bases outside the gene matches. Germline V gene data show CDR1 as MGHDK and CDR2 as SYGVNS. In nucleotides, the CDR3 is TGTGCCAGCAGTGGGGGCACAGGGGAGCAGACCCAGTACTTC. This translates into CASSGGTGEQTQYF. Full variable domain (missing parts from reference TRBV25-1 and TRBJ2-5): EADIYQTPRYLVIGTGKKITLECSQTMGHDKMYWYQQDPGMELHLIHYSYGVNSTEKGDLSSESTVSRIRTEHFPLTLESARPSHTSQYLCASSGGTGEQTQYFGPGTRLLVL.

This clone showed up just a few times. The CDR3 reads CASSVGTSGSSQYF. The DNA for the CDR3 is TGTGCCAGCAGCGTGGGGACTAGCGGGTCTTCCCAGTACTTC. V gene TRBV9 combines with J gene TRBJ2-5, with 12 bases identical to TRBD2. V lost 2 bases and J lost 9; bases outside the gene matches: 5. The CDR3 is made up of 14 amino acids. Per the germline V gene, CDR1 is SGDLS and CDR2 is YYNGEE.

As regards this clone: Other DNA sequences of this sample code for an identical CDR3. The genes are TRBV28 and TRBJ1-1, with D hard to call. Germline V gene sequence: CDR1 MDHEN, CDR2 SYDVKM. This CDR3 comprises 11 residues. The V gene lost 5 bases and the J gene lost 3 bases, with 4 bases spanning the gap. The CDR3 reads CASSIYTEAFF. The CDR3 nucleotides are TGTGCCAGCAGTATATACACTGAAGCTTTCTTT. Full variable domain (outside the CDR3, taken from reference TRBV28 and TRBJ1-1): DVKVTQSSRYLVKRTGEKVFLECVQDMDHENMFWYRQDPGLGLRLIYFSYDVKMKEKGDIPEGYSVSREKKERFSLILESASTNQTSMYLCASSIYTEAFFGQGTRLTVV.

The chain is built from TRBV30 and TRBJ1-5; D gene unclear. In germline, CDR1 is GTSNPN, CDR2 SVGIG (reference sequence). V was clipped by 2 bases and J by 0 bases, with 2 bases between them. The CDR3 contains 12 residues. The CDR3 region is CAWSTSNQPQHF. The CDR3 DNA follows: TGTGCCTGGAGTACTAGCAATCAGCCCCAGCATTTT. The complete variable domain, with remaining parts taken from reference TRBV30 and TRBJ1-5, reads SQTIHQWPATLVQPVGSPLSLECTVEGTSNPNLYWYRQAAGRGLQLLFYSVGIGQISSEVPQNLSASRPQDRQFILSSKKLLLSDSGFYLCAWSTSNQPQHFGDGTRLSIL.

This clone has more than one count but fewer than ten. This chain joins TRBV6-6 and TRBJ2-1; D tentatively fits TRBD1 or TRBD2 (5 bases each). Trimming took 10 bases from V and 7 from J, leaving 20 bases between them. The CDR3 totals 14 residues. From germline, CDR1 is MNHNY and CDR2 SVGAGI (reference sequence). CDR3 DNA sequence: TGTGCCACCATCCGGGACCCCATCAGGAATGAGCAGTTCTTC. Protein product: CATIRDPIRNEQFF.

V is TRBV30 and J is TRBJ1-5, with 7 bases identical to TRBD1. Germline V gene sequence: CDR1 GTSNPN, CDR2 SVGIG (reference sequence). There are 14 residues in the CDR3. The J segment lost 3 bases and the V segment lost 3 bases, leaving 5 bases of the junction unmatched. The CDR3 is CAWSPGQPNQPQHF. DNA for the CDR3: TGTGCCTGGAGCCCGGGACAGCCCAATCAGCCCCAGCATTTT.

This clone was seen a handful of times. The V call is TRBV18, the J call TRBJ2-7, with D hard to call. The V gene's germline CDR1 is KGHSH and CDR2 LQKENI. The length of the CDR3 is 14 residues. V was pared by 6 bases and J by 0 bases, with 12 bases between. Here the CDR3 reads CASSGQESSYEQYF. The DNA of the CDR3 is TGTGCCAGCTCCGGTCAGGAGAGCTCCTACGAGCAGTACTTC.

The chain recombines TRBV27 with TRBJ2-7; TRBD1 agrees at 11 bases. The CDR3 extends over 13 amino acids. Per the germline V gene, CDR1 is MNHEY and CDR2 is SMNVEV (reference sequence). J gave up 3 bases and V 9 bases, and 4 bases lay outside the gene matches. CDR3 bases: TGTGCCAGTCGGGGGACAGGGGGCTACGAGCAGTACTTC. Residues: CASRGTGGYEQYF.

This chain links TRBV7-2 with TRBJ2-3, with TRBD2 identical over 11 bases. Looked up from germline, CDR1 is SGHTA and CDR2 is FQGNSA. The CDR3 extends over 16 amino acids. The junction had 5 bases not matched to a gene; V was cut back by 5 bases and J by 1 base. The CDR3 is CASSIQGLAGTDTQYF. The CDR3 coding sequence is TGTGCCAGCAGCATCCAGGGACTAGCGGGCACAGATACGCAGTATTTT.